The clone carrying this T cell receptor (beta chain) showed up many times. Its target is unknown. V was trimmed by 5 bases and J by 4 bases, leaving 14 bases between them. The CDR3 is made up of 14 amino acids. Germline V gives CDR1 MNHEY, CDR2 SVGAGI. This sample stems from a study of T cells after yellow fever vaccination. By 5'RACE template switching, TCR cDNA was produced, with a universal primer site and UMIs added in the process. TCRdb re-called the 5' RACE reads with MiXCR, one entry per CDR3 protein. The sample lists tens of thousands of distinct CDR3 sequences; roughly 7.4% were seen once. Study results and caveats: Clones that expanded after primary vaccination mostly reappeared after the booster (96% CD4, 70% to 90% CD8).

This TCR was sampled from a man aged 30-40 years who received the YFV17D yellow fever vaccine. The chain combines TRBV6-5 with TRBJ2-5; D unresolved. Specimen: CD8+ T cells sorted from PBMCs, collected 15 days after the yellow fever booster vaccination. The CDR3 DNA reads TGTGCCAGCAGTCTACTCCTCCTACCAGAGACCCAGTACTTC. It translates to CASSLLLLPETQYF.